The 7 T cell receptor beta chains below all came from one sample that was sequenced in a study of CD4 T cells in relation to SARS-CoV-2 and coronaviruses. CD4+ T cells from unexposed donors were obtained before the COVID-19 pandemic (2011-2018). The cells were cultured for around ten days before CD4+ T cells were isolated. This table comes from immunoSEQ multiplex PCR, and its TCRdb copy is limited to in-frame clones, with some not included. The sample consists of approximately 11,000 clones, roughly 81% of them appearing once. The antigens for these receptors are not known. Specimen: CD4+ T cells from PBMCs, cultured in vitro. Every receptor here comes from a human donor in good health.

In nucleotides, the CDR3 is TGTGCCAGCAGCTTGTGGGAGGGAATGAGTGTAGAGACCCAGTACTTC. Protein sequence: CASSLWEGMSVETQYF. The genes are TRBV5-6 and TRBJ2-5, with TRBD2 identical over 7 bases. Germline CDR1 and CDR2: SGHDT and YYEEEE. This CDR3 spans 16 amino acids. The J segment lost 4 bases and the V segment lost 1 base, leaving 10 bases of the junction unmatched.

The J gene is TRBJ2-1, the V gene TRBV6-2 or TRBV6-3; D ambiguous. Germline CDR1 MNHEY, CDR2 SVGEGT. V shed 6 bases and J shed 3 bases, with 9 bases lying between them. This CDR3 region has 13 residues. CDR3 nucleotide sequence: TGTGCCAGCAGCCCTATGGGCTACAATGAGCAGTTCTTC. Translation: CASSPMGYNEQFF.

The chain recombines TRBV7-2 with TRBJ2-5, with 8 nucleotides matching TRBD2. From germline, CDR1 is SGHTA and CDR2 FQGNSA. Trimming cost V 5 bases and J 1 base; bases outside gene matches: 6. This CDR3 is 15 amino acids long. As DNA, the CDR3 is TGTGCCAGCAGCCCAAGCGGGGGACCCCAAGAGACCCAGTACTTC. Amino acids: CASSPSGGPQETQYF.

This chain uses TRBV7-3 with TRBJ2-5; either TRBD1 or TRBD2 may fit D (5 bases each). The V end lost 1 base, the J end lost 5 bases, and 17 bases lay between the germline ends. Germline CDR1 reads SGHTA; CDR2 reads FQGTGA. The CDR3 is 16 residues long. The CDR3 here is CASSLKVGGPSETQYF. In DNA form, the CDR3 reads TGTGCCAGCAGCTTAAAGGTTGGGGGACCCTCGGAGACCCAGTACTTC.

This clone was seen a few times. The genes are TRBV19 and TRBJ2-3, with D possibly TRBD1 on 5 matching bases. Germline CDR1 LNHDA, CDR2 SQIVND (reference sequence). V gave up 2 bases and J gave up 0 bases, with 9 bases separating them. This CDR3 region has 15 residues. DNA of the CDR3: TGTGCCAGTAGTATACTAGGGGTTAGCACAGATACGCAGTATTTT. Its translation: CASSILGVSTDTQYF.

The chain joins TRBV2 to TRBJ1-4; TRBD1 might be the D (6 bases). Germline CDR1 and CDR2: SNHLY and FYNNEI. V lost 5 bases and J lost 8, with 12 bases in between. CDR3 length: 13 amino acids. CDR3 in amino acids: CASSPGEGEKLFF. In nucleotides, the CDR3 is TGTGCCAGCAGTCCAGGGGAGGGGGAAAAACTGTTTTTT.

The chain is built from TRBV4-2 and TRBJ2-3; D could derive from TRBD1 or TRBD2 (5 bases each). Trimming took 0 bases from V and 1 from J, leaving 17 bases between them. In germline, CDR1 is LGHNA, CDR2 YNFKEQ. The CDR3 runs 18 residues. The CDR3 protein is CASSQEGWGTGGTDTQYF. CDR3 nucleotide sequence: TGTGCCAGCAGCCAAGAGGGGTGGGGGACCGGGGGCACAGATACGCAGTATTTT.